This T cell receptor beta chain derives from a study of beta chain features in type 1 diabetes. Study information: Similarity in age, gender and cell yields was seen between patients and healthy donors.

This CDR3 spans 16 amino acids. The germline V gene encodes CDR1 SGHKS and CDR2 YYEKEE (reference sequence). Germline trimming cut 5 bases from V and 0 bases from J; bases unmatched to any gene: 8. Sequencing targeted expressed TCRB transcripts, as all isolated RNA had been reverse transcribed. Assay: immunoSEQ multiplex PCR; the TCRdb copy retains only in-frame clones and omits some. This table has 38,000 or so clones, around 60% appearing once. This receptor was taken from a woman in her 30s in good health. What was sequenced was Tregs from blood. The rearrangement links TRBV5-5 to TRBJ2-5; the match to TRBD2 covers 9 bases. The CDR3 spells CASRARLAAYQETQYF. The CDR3 DNA reads TGTGCCAGCAGGGCCCGACTAGCGGCTTACCAAGAGACCCAGTACTTC.